These T cell receptor beta chains were read from a single sample in a study of blood T cell repertoires in COVID-19. Repertoires were generated with immunoSEQ multiplex PCR, while TCRdb's copy carries only in-frame clones and drops some. The sample consists of under 30,000 clones, around 94% of them appearing once. The sequenced sample consisted of peripheral blood. The origin of the receptors is a woman aged 45 to 65 with active COVID-19. The CDR3 runs from the conserved cysteine through the conserved F or W. A D gene is named only where the DNA matches it firmly. Size is omitted from some rows. Given values are once, few, many or a class for expanded clones.

NA,TRBJ2-2,13,NA,TRBV12-3/TRBV12-4,TGTGCCAGCAGGTGGGGGCGGATCGGGGAGCTGTTTTTT,CASRWGRIGELFF
TRBD1,TRBJ1-4,16,NA,TRBV28,TGTGCCAGCAGTTCCTCCCTGGACAGGCGTAATGAAAAACTGTTTTTT,CASSSSLDRRNEKLFF
TRBD1,TRBJ1-6,13,NA,TRBV27,TGTGCCAGCAGGTGGGACAGCAATTCACCCCTCCACTTT,CASRWDSNSPLHF
TRBD1,TRBJ1-4,16,NA,TRBV5-1,TGCGCCAGCAGCGCAAAGACAGGGGGCGAGGATGAAAAACTGTTTTTT,CASSAKTGGEDEKLFF
TRBD1,TRBJ1-3,16,once,TRBV6-6,TGTGCCAGCAGTTACAAACGAGACAGGGGGACGGACACCATATATTTT,CASSYKRDRGTDTIYF
NA,TRBJ2-7,15,NA,TRBV7-2,TGTGCCAGCAGCGAAAGCCCGCATGCCGCCTACGAGCAGTACTTC,CASSESPHAAYEQYF
NA,TRBJ1-5,13,NA,TRBV3-1/TRBV3-2,TGTGCCAGCAGCCAAGGGCCCGGGGACATACAGCATTTT,CASSQGPGDIQHF
TRBD1,TRBJ1-2,17,NA,TRBV28,TGTGCCAGCACCTCTTTTGACCCGATTGAGACAGGGTATGGCTACACCTTC,CASTSFDPIETGYGYTF
NA,TRBJ1-5,17,NA,TRBV19,TGTGCCAGTAGTATAGATTTCGCGGGTAGAAGCAATCAGCCCCAGCATTTT,CASSIDFAGRSNQPQHF
TRBD2,TRBJ2-1,13,NA,TRBV19,TGTGCCAGTAGCGAGCGGGGTTACAATGAGCAGTTCTTC,CASSERGYNEQFF
NA,TRBJ1-1,13,NA,TRBV7-2,TGTGCCAGCAGCTTACAGCAGGGCGCTGAAGCTTTCTTT,CASSLQQGAEAFF
TRBD2,TRBJ2-7,16,NA,TRBV28,TGTGCCAGCAGTTTATCATCTAGCGGAGCCCTCTACGAGCAGTACTTC,CASSLSSSGALYEQYF
NA,TRBJ2-7,12,NA,TRBV28,TGTGCCAGCGAAAAACTGGGCGACGAGCAGTACTTC,CASEKLGDEQYF
TRBD1,TRBJ1-1,13,NA,TRBV3-1/TRBV3-2,TGTGCCAGCAGCAACACAGGGGGCACTGAAGCTTTCTTT,CASSNTGGTEAFF
NA,TRBJ2-1,13,NA,TRBV5-1,TGCGCCAGCAGCTTGGCCGTGGGGGGTGAGCAGTTCTTC,CASSLAVGGEQFF
NA,TRBJ2-1,16,NA,TRBV7-8,TGTGCCAGCAGCCCGTCCCCTAGCGCTCTATACAATGAGCAGTTCTTC,CASSPSPSALYNEQFF
TRBD1,TRBJ1-1,14,NA,TRBV6-1,TGTGCCAGCAGTGAAAACAGGGGATTTCGGGAAGCTTTCTTT,CASSENRGFREAFF
NA,TRBJ2-2,14,NA,TRBV5-1,TGCGCCAGCAGCTTGGTCGGGAACACCGGGGAGCTGTTTTTT,CASSLVGNTGELFF
TRBD1,TRBJ2-3,13,NA,TRBV5-1,TGCGCCACCGGACAGGGGCTAACAGATACGCAGTATTTT,CATGQGLTDTQYF
NA,TRBJ1-2,13,NA,TRBV11-2,TGTGCCAGCAGCTTAGATAAGGCGGGCGGCTACACCTTC,CASSLDKAGGYTF
TRBD1,TRBJ2-7,16,NA,TRBV28,TGTGCCAGCAGACCCACGACAGGGGGACGTTCCTACGAGCAGTACTTC,CASRPTTGGRSYEQYF
NA,TRBJ1-1,13,NA,TRBV5-1,TGCGCCAGCAGTACTCAAGAGAACACTGAAGCTTTCTTT,CASSTQENTEAFF
NA,TRBJ2-2,15,NA,TRBV2,TGTGCCAGCGCTTCTGAGACAGTGAACACCGGGGAGCTGTTTTTT,CASASETVNTGELFF
TRBD2,TRBJ2-5,16,NA,TRBV11-2,TGTGCCAGCAGCTTAGGTCCCGGGGGGAGACAAGAGACCCAGTACTTC,CASSLGPGGRQETQYF